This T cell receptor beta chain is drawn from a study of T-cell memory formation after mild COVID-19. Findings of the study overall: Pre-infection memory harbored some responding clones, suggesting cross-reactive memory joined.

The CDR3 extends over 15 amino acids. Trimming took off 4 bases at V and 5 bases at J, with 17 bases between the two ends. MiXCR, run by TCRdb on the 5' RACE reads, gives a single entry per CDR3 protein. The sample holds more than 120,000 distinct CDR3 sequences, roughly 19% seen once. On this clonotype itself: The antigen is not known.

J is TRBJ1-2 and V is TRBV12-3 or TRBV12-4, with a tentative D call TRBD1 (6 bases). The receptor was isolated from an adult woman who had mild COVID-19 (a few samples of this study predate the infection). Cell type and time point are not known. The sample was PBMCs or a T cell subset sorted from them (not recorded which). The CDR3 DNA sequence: TGTGCCAGCAGTTCACAACAGAGGGGGGTGTATGGCTACACCTTC. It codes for CASSSQQRGVYGYTF.